A single sample gave rise to the 27 T cell receptor beta chains below, sequenced in a study of blood T cell repertoires in COVID-19. The protocol was immunoSEQ multiplex PCR, while the TCRdb copy is restricted to in-frame clones and leaves out a portion. The profile covers 250,000 to 300,000 clones, with 70% to 90% appearing a single time and roughly 14% taken by the ten largest. Specimen: peripheral blood. The receptors come from a woman aged 70-85 years with COVID-19, enrolled during active disease.

The V and J genes are TRBV29-1 and TRBJ1-1; D ambiguous. The CDR3 contains 14 residues. CDR1 is SQVTM and CDR2 is ANQGSEA in the germline V gene. Trimming pared 2 bases from V and 5 bases from J, leaving 15 bases between. DNA for the CDR3: TGCAGCGTTGAACATACGGAGGGAGGGACTGAAGCTTTCTTT. Translation: CSVEHTEGGTEAFF. Looking up the rest from reference TRBV29-1 and TRBJ1-1 gives the full variable domain: SAVISQKPSRDICQRGTSLTIQCQVDSQVTMMFWYRQQPGQSLTLIATANQGSEATYESGFVIDKFPISRPNLTFSTLTVSNMSPEDSSIYLCSVEHTEGGTEAFFGQGTRLTVV.

The gene calls are TRBV2 and TRBJ1-1; D not resolved. The germline gives CDR1 SNHLY, CDR2 FYNNEI. Trimming left V 2 bases short and J 8 bases short, with 9 bases between. The CDR3 runs to 12 residues. Here the CDR3 reads CASSERKREAFF. Here the CDR3 DNA reads TGTGCCAGCAGTGAACGGAAGAGGGAAGCTTTCTTT.

V gene TRBV9 combines with J gene TRBJ2-5; D gene ambiguous. The germline CDR1 and CDR2 sequences are SGDLS and YYNGEE. V shed 0 bases and J shed 2 bases, with 11 bases lying between them. The length of the CDR3 is 15 residues. CDR3 protein: CASSVGAAFQETQYF. CDR3 bases: TGTGCCAGCAGCGTAGGGGCAGCTTTTCAAGAGACCCAGTACTTC.

CDR3 sequence (DNA): TGCGCCAGCAGCTTGGTAGTTGGGGGGGACGAGCAGTACTTC. Encoded protein: CASSLVVGGDEQYF. This chain links TRBV5-1 with TRBJ2-7; 7 nucleotides agree with TRBD2. The CDR3 has 14 amino acids. CDR1 is SGHRS, CDR2 YFSETQ, per germline. V trimming: 0 bases; J trimming: 5 bases; junction bases outside the gene matches: 5.

This clone was picked up a small number of times. CDR3 amino acids: CASSSRLGANSYEQYF. The DNA for the CDR3 is TGTGCCAGCAGTTCTAGGTTGGGTGCCAACTCCTACGAGCAGTACTTC. This chain uses TRBV21-1 with TRBJ2-7; TRBD2, as called in the table, went unchecked against the DNA. TRBV21-1 is marked as a pseudogene. This CDR3 is built from 16 residues.

J is TRBJ1-1 and V is TRBV27; weak D call: TRBD1 (5 bases). The V end was cut by 5 bases, the J end by 2 bases, with 18 bases between. CDR1 is MNHEY, CDR2 SMNVEV, per germline (reference sequence). CDR3 size: 16 residues. This CDR3 is CASSPRTRTSNTEAFF. The CDR3 nucleotides are TGTGCCAGCAGTCCCCGGACACGGACGTCTAACACTGAAGCTTTCTTT.

This chain joins TRBV6-5 and TRBJ1-2; D is possibly TRBD1 (5 bases). The ends were cut back, 10 bases at V and 2 bases at J, with 11 bases in the middle. Germline V gene data show CDR1 as MNHEY and CDR2 as SVGAGI. The CDR3 contains 12 residues. DNA for the CDR3: TGTGCCAACAATCAGGGAAACTATGGCTACACCTTC. It is translated as CANNQGNYGYTF.

The chain combines TRBV2 with TRBJ2-7, with TRBD2 identical over 9 bases. J gave up 5 bases and V 3 bases, and 8 bases lay outside the gene matches. Germline-derived CDR1 and CDR2 are SNHLY and FYNNEI. The CDR3 spans 15 residues. As DNA, the CDR3 is TGTGCCAGCAGTGATTCCGGGACTAGCTTCAACGAGCAGTACTTC. Translated: CASSDSGTSFNEQYF.

This clone showed up many times. The rearrangement uses TRBV2 and TRBJ1-1, with D possibly TRBD1 on 6 matching bases. The ends were cut back, 5 bases at V and 1 base at J, with 11 bases in the middle. The germline V gene encodes CDR1 SNHLY and CDR2 FYNNEI. The CDR3 extends over 14 amino acids. CDR3: CASSNLQGNTEAFF. CDR3 DNA sequence: TGTGCCAGCAGTAACCTACAGGGGAACACTGAAGCTTTCTTT.

J is TRBJ2-5 and V is TRBV19; D may be TRBD1 (6 bases). V dropped 2 bases and J dropped 5 bases, with 12 bases sitting between them. The CDR3 has 14 residues. Germline CDR1 LNHDA, CDR2 SQIVND (reference sequence). The CDR3 coding sequence is TGTGCCAGTAGTATAACAGGGCCTGGGGAGACCCAGTACTTC. Its protein is CASSITGPGETQYF.

The chain links TRBV2 to TRBJ1-1; 7 nucleotides align to TRBD1. With 5 bases clipped from V and 4 bases from J, the junction kept 4 bases outside the gene matches. This CDR3 contains 13 residues. Germline V gene lookup returns CDR1 SNHLY and CDR2 FYNNEI. CDR3 region: CASSLNRGTEAFF. The CDR3 nucleotides read TGTGCCAGCAGTTTAAACAGGGGCACTGAAGCTTTCTTT.

The V call is TRBV27, the J call TRBJ2-1, with a tentative D call TRBD1 (5 bases). Germline assignment: CDR1 MNHEY and CDR2 SMNVEV (reference sequence). V shed 10 bases and J shed 4 bases, with 26 bases lying between them. CDR3 length: 17 amino acids. The CDR3 nucleotides read TGTGCCACCCGAGAAGGGCCTGCCAGGGAAAAATACAATGAGCAGTTCTTC. Translation gives CATREGPAREKYNEQFF.

The chain carries TRBV4-3 and TRBJ2-7; 7 bases match TRBD2. The V segment lost 0 bases and the J segment 6 bases; nucleotides outside the gene matches: 2. The CDR3 length is 13 residues. The germline V gene has CDR1 LGHNA and CDR2 YSLEER. In nucleotides, the CDR3 is TGCGCCAGCAGCCAAGATGGGAGGGGCGAGCAGTACTTC. Translation gives CASSQDGRGEQYF.

The chain couples TRBV28 to TRBJ1-1, with 7 bases identical to TRBD1. The CDR3 length is 15 residues. Germline V gives CDR1 MDHEN, CDR2 SYDVKM. V shed 5 bases and J 5 bases; nucleotides not matched to a gene: 11. The CDR3: CASSPTSGGGTEAFF. DNA for the CDR3: TGTGCCAGCAGTCCCACTTCAGGGGGTGGGACTGAAGCTTTCTTT.

V usage is TRBV2 and J usage is TRBJ1-1; TRBD1 aligns across 7 bases. The V gene end was trimmed by 7 bases and the J gene end by 4 bases; junction bases not matched to a gene: 6. The CDR3 spans 13 residues. Germline CDR1 SNHLY, CDR2 FYNNEI. The CDR3 loop reads CASTIQGITEAFF. The CDR3 DNA is TGTGCCAGCACCATACAGGGGATCACTGAAGCTTTCTTT.

The genes are TRBV7-6 and TRBJ2-1, with 7 bases fitting TRBD2. V lost 7 bases to trimming and J lost 4 bases; unmatched junction nucleotides: 13. Germline-derived CDR1 and CDR2 are SGHVS and FNYEAQ. This CDR3 comprises 16 residues. CDR3 in DNA: TGTGCCAGCACCCCAGGGAGGGGCCGTCGTTACAATGAGCAGTTCTTC. Encoded protein: CASTPGRGRRYNEQFF.

The V gene is TRBV18, the J gene TRBJ1-1; possible D gene TRBD1, 6 bases. The germline V gene encodes CDR1 KGHSH and CDR2 LQKENI. With 8 bases removed from V and 3 bases from J, the gap between germline ends came to 19 bases. The CDR3 contains 15 residues. In DNA form, the CDR3 reads TGTGCCAGCGCTCACCGTATAGGGGGTGACACTGAAGCTTTCTTT. It encodes CASAHRIGGDTEAFF.

This rearrangement joins TRBV4-1 to TRBJ1-2, with TRBD1 matching 7 bases. V trimming: 0 bases; J trimming: 1 base; junction bases outside the gene matches: 5. Germline V gene data show CDR1 as MGHRA and CDR2 as YSYEKL. This CDR3 contains 16 residues. CDR3 DNA sequence: TGCGCCAGCAGCCAAGATCCGGCAGGGGGTAACTATGGCTACACCTTC. It specifies CASSQDPAGGNYGYTF.

The chain joins TRBV25-1 to TRBJ1-2, with TRBD1 matching over 11 bases. The V segment lost 2 bases and the J segment 9 bases; nucleotides outside the gene matches: 8. The CDR3 contains 15 residues. Germline V lookup: CDR1 MGHDK, CDR2 SYGVNS. The CDR3 DNA is TGTGCCAGCAGTGAACTCGGACAGGGGGCCGGTAGCTACACCTTC. This encodes CASSELGQGAGSYTF.

The chain has TRBV24-1 and TRBJ1-3; the D is unclear. This CDR3 is built from 15 residues. Between the trimmed V and J ends, which lost 5 bases and 0 bases, there was a span of 10 bases. Germline assignment: CDR1 KGHDR and CDR2 SFDVKD. This CDR3 is CATSVGGDSGNTIYF. The CDR3 DNA sequence: TGTGCCACCAGTGTCGGCGGAGACTCTGGAAACACCATATATTTT.

The V call is TRBV10-2, the J call TRBJ2-6; tentative D call: TRBD2 (5 bases). The V and J ends lost 6 bases and 4 bases respectively, with 16 bases between them. The CDR3 is 16 amino acids. Germline CDR1 WSHSY, CDR2 SAAADI. CDR3 loop: CASSPGSLGGANVLTF. Here the CDR3 DNA reads TGCGCCAGCAGCCCGGGATCCCTCGGAGGGGCCAACGTCCTGACTTTC.

V gene TRBV18 combines with J gene TRBJ2-7, with 11 bases that match TRBD2. The CDR3 is made up of 20 amino acids. Trimming took 0 bases from V and 3 from J; bases not matched to a gene: 16. Germline V gene data show CDR1 as KGHSH and CDR2 as LQKENI. This chain's CDR3 is CASSPPRELSGGVFGYEQYF. The CDR3 DNA reads TGTGCCAGCTCACCACCGAGGGAGCTTAGCGGGGGGGTGTTCGGCTACGAGCAGTACTTC.

The gene calls are TRBV9 and TRBJ2-1; TRBD2 matches 8 bases. Germline loops: CDR1 SGDLS, CDR2 YYNGEE. The V and J ends lost 4 bases and 5 bases, in that order; junction bases with no gene match: 11. The CDR3 length is 16 residues. CDR3 in amino acids: CASSPRGGTTNNEQFF. CDR3 DNA: TGTGCCAGCAGCCCACGGGGGGGGACTACCAACAATGAGCAGTTCTTC.

V usage is TRBV4-1 and J usage is TRBJ2-1, with 8 bases lining up with TRBD2. The V and J ends lost 2 bases and 6 bases, in that order; junction bases with no gene match: 24. Per the germline V gene, CDR1 is MGHRA and CDR2 is YSYEKL. The CDR3 extends over 21 amino acids. The CDR3 region has the DNA TGCGCCAGCAGCCAACCCTCGGGGGGGGCAGGGGTCTTTGGGGTTCGCAATGAGCAGTTCTTC. Translation: CASSQPSGGAGVFGVRNEQFF.

The J gene is TRBJ1-2, the V gene TRBV28; 7 bases map to TRBD1. In germline, CDR1 is MDHEN, CDR2 SYDVKM. This CDR3 comprises 14 residues. Trimming at V came to 7 bases and at J to 0 bases, leaving 5 bases not matched to a gene. CDR3 residues: CASIRGSANYGYTF. CDR3 DNA sequence: TGTGCCAGCATCAGGGGGTCGGCTAACTATGGCTACACCTTC.

About this clone: In the same sample, other DNA sequences code for this CDR3. The chain joins TRBV11-2 to TRBJ2-2, with 7 bases fitting TRBD2. In germline, CDR1 is SGHAT, CDR2 FQNNGV. This CDR3 is built from 13 residues. The trim removed 3 bases at V and 6 bases at J, leaving 1 base unmatched. CDR3 residues: CASSFTSAGELFF. The CDR3 DNA reads as TGTGCCAGCAGCTTCACTAGCGCCGGGGAGCTGTTTTTT.

This chain uses TRBV10-3 with TRBJ1-1, with TRBD1 matching 7 bases. The CDR3 loop spans 14 amino acids. Germline CDR1 reads ENHRY; CDR2 reads SYGVKD. V was clipped by 6 bases and J by 0 bases; unmatched bases: 4. The CDR3 DNA follows: TGTGCCATCAGACAGGGGACCATGAACACTGAAGCTTTCTTT. It codes for CAIRQGTMNTEAFF.